The sequence of this T cell receptor beta chain was determined in a study of OX40 agonist ivuxolimab in advanced cancers. Notes on the study in general: Fewer expanded clones were found on average in CD4+ than in CD8+ T cells. Partial responders at 0.1-3.0 mg/kg had among the lowest clonal expansion.

Note on this clone: The antigen remains undetermined.

Assay used: immunoSEQ multiplex PCR; TCRdb lists only in-frame clones, some missing. Of 70,000 to 100,000 clones in the sample, about nine tenths are singletons; the top ten hold around 2%. Germline lookup yields CDR1 SNHLY and CDR2 FYNNEI. The CDR3 runs to 13 residues. V was pared by 1 base and J by 4 bases, with 7 bases between. This chain joins TRBV2 and TRBJ1-1; unclear D gene. Sequences were derived from CD4+ or CD8+ T cells sorted from blood, sampled in a trial of the OX40 agonist ivuxolimab. This clonotype originated in an adult with an advanced solid tumor such as melanoma, head and neck, liver or kidney cancer. The DNA for the CDR3 is TGTGCCAGCAGTGAAGGGGAGAGCACTGAAGCTTTCTTT. It yields the protein CASSEGESTEAFF.